The 18 T cell receptor beta chains below come from one sample, sequenced in a study of cytomegalovirus exposure and HLA in healthy donors. Sequenced by immunoSEQ multiplex PCR; TCRdb stores in-frame clones only, minus some. The sample consists of 55,000 to 70,000 clones, 80% to 95% of them appearing once. The sample comprised PBMCs. The source of these receptors is a young man in good health and CMV-seropositive.

The chain recombines TRBV7-9 with TRBJ1-4; no reliable D call. This CDR3 has 15 residues. The ends were cut back, 5 bases at V and 8 bases at J, with 18 bases in the middle. The germline CDR1 and CDR2 sequences are SEHNR and FQNEAQ (reference sequence). In nucleotides, the CDR3 is TGTGCCAGCAGCAATCAGAGACACCGAGGGGAAAAACTGTTTTTT. As protein: CASSNQRHRGEKLFF.

The chain uses TRBV2 and TRBJ2-3; 9 nucleotides agree with TRBD1. The V and J ends lost 8 bases and 5 bases, in that order; junction bases with no gene match: 5. CDR3 length: 13 residues. Germline V gene lookup returns CDR1 SNHLY and CDR2 FYNNEI. The CDR3 DNA sequence: TGTGCCAGCGGGGACAGGGCCAGAGATACGCAGTATTTT. As protein: CASGDRARDTQYF.

This sequence joins TRBV23-1 and TRBJ2-5, with 7 positions matching TRBD2. TRBV23-1 is marked as an open reading frame, function uncertain. The CDR3 length is 12 residues. After removal of 11 bases from V and 2 bases from J, the junction contained 5 bases not matched to a gene. The CDR3 sequence is CAPASGQETQYF. CDR3 DNA: TGCGCCCCGGCTAGCGGTCAAGAGACCCAGTACTTC.

The chain couples TRBV28 to TRBJ2-1; 7 bases are shared with TRBD2. Losses at the gene ends were 5 bases for V and 7 bases for J; bases not matched to a gene: 14. This CDR3 spans 16 amino acids. Germline V gives CDR1 MDHEN, CDR2 SYDVKM. CDR3 sequence: CASSPEDSRRGNEQFF. CDR3 sequence (DNA): TGTGCCAGCAGTCCGGAAGACTCACGGCGGGGGAATGAGCAGTTCTTC.

The chain carries TRBV7-3 and TRBJ2-3; 11 positions agree with TRBD2. V lost 0 bases and J lost 5; bases outside the gene matches: 19. CDR3 length: 21 residues. Per the germline V gene, CDR1 is SGHTA and CDR2 is FQGTGA. The CDR3 protein is CASSLTTDGGASGTSGDTQYF. The CDR3 bases are TGTGCCAGCAGCTTAACTACCGACGGTGGGGCTAGTGGGACTAGCGGAGATACGCAGTATTTT.

V gene TRBV11-2 combines with J gene TRBJ2-6; D perhaps matches TRBD1 (5 bases). Trimming took off 4 bases at V and 2 bases at J, with 9 bases between the two ends. Germline V CDR1 and CDR2: SGHAT, FQNNGV. The CDR3 is 15 residues long. The chain's CDR3 is CASSWGRAGANVLTF. The CDR3 region has the DNA TGTGCCAGCAGCTGGGGCAGGGCTGGGGCCAACGTCCTGACTTTC.

This chain uses TRBV2 with TRBJ2-7; 7 nucleotides align to TRBD1. CDR3 length: 14 amino acids. With V trimmed by 4 bases and J by 3 bases, 6 bases remained unmatched. Germline V gives CDR1 SNHLY, CDR2 FYNNEI. The DNA of the CDR3 is TGTGCCAGCAGTGGCAGGGGGAATATCTACGAGCAGTACTTC. Amino acids: CASSGRGNIYEQYF. The variable domain in full, with the rest retrieved from reference TRBV2 and TRBJ2-7, is EPEVTQTPSHQVTQMGQEVILRCVPISNHLYFYWYRQILGQKVEFLVSFYNNEISEKSEIFDDQFSVERPDGSNFTLKIRSTKLEDSAMYFCASSGRGNIYEQYFGPGTRLTVT.

The rearrangement uses TRBV28 and TRBJ2-1; TRBD1 might be the D (6 bases). Per the germline V gene, CDR1 is MDHEN and CDR2 is SYDVKM. The ends were cut back, 4 bases at V and 4 bases at J, with 20 bases in the middle. The CDR3 covers 17 residues. For the CDR3, the DNA is TGTGCCAGCAGTTCATTACAGGGTCGAGCTCGATACAATGAGCAGTTCTTC. Residues: CASSSLQGRARYNEQFF.

This chain connects TRBV11-1 to TRBJ2-1, with a weak D call TRBD2 (5 bases). V lost 4 bases and J lost 10, with 14 bases in between. Germline V gene sequence: CDR1 SGHAT, CDR2 FQDESV (reference sequence). CDR3 length equals 13 residues. CDR3 sequence reads: CASSSYSAGEQFF. CDR3 bases: TGTGCCAGCAGCTCTTATAGCGCCGGGGAGCAGTTCTTC.

This rearrangement joins TRBV2 to TRBJ2-1; 11 positions match TRBD2. This CDR3 comprises 14 residues. The V gene's germline CDR1 is SNHLY and CDR2 FYNNEI. The trim removed 8 bases at V and 4 bases at J, leaving 4 bases unmatched. In nucleotides, the CDR3 is TGTGCCAGCCCCGGGACTAGCGGTTACAATGAGCAGTTCTTC. It codes for CASPGTSGYNEQFF.

CDR3 region: CASSRTLESSTGETQYF. In DNA form, the CDR3 reads TGTGCCAGCTCACGAACTTTGGAGTCTTCAACTGGGGAGACCCAGTACTTC. The chain combines TRBV18 with TRBJ2-5, with D uncertain. Germline loops: CDR1 KGHSH, CDR2 LQKENI. V lost 4 bases and J 5 bases, leaving 23 bases between the germline ends. This CDR3 spans 17 amino acids.

CDR3 region: CASSPLNTGELFF. Here the CDR3 DNA reads TGTGCCAGCAGCCCACTAAACACCGGGGAGCTGTTTTTT. This rearrangement joins TRBV14 to TRBJ2-2; D is undetermined. Trimming took off 4 bases at V and 2 bases at J, with 5 bases between the two ends. CDR3 size: 13 residues. Germline-derived CDR1 and CDR2 are SGHDN and FVKESK.

The rearrangement uses TRBV6-5 and TRBJ2-6, with D possibly TRBD2 on 7 matching bases. This CDR3 is 14 amino acids long. The germline CDR1 and CDR2 sequences are MNHEY and SVGAGI. Between the trimmed V and J ends, which lost 10 bases and 1 base, there was a span of 11 bases. The CDR3 DNA reads TGTGCCACTCGGGGGGCTTCTGGGGCCAACGTCCTGACTTTC. Residues: CATRGASGANVLTF.

This clone has just one count. The chain uses TRBV7-2 and TRBJ1-4; 7 positions agree with TRBD1. J lost 9 bases, V lost 5 bases, and 15 bases had no gene match. The CDR3 is 16 residues long. Looked up from germline, CDR1 is SGHTA and CDR2 is FQGNSA. CDR3 sequence: CASSTVQMTGYQKLFF. Here the CDR3 DNA reads TGTGCCAGCAGCACCGTTCAAATGACAGGGTATCAAAAACTGTTTTTT.

This chain uses TRBV7-3 with TRBJ2-1, with D possibly matching TRBD2 (6 bases). Germline V CDR1 and CDR2: SGHTA, FQGTGA. The germline V and J ends were trimmed by 0 bases and 4 bases, with 13 bases remaining between them. The CDR3 is made up of 16 amino acids. CDR3 nucleotides: TGTGCCAGCAGCTTAACGTCCAGCGGGCTGTACAATGAGCAGTTCTTC. Protein product: CASSLTSSGLYNEQFF.

This chain joins TRBV5-1 and TRBJ2-3; possible D gene TRBD1, 6 bases. CDR1 SGHRS and CDR2 YFSETQ come from the germline V gene. V was cut by 1 base and J by 0 bases, with 9 bases left in between. The length of the CDR3 is 15 residues. CDR3 protein: CASSLHRASTDTQYF. For the CDR3, the DNA is TGCGCCAGCAGCTTGCACAGGGCTAGCACAGATACGCAGTATTTT.

This chain connects TRBV4-1 to TRBJ2-2, with D unresolved. V was pared by 2 bases and J by 0 bases, with 10 bases between. This CDR3 comprises 16 residues. Germline-derived CDR1 and CDR2 are MGHRA and YSYEKL. In DNA form, the CDR3 reads TGCGCCAGCAGCCAAAGAGGCGCTACGAACACCGGGGAGCTGTTTTTT. Encoded protein: CASSQRGATNTGELFF.

The gene calls are TRBV5-8 and TRBJ2-1; TRBD2 matches at 16 bases. There are 19 residues in the CDR3. V shed 4 bases and J 6 bases; nucleotides not matched to a gene: 13. CDR1 and CDR2 from the germline V gene are SGHTS and YDEGEE. The CDR3 loop reads CASSPGLAGGQRDFNEQFF. The DNA for the CDR3 is TGTGCCAGCAGCCCGGGACTAGCGGGAGGGCAACGTGACTTCAATGAGCAGTTCTTC. Drawing the rest from reference TRBV5-8 and TRBJ2-1, the complete variable domain is EAGVTQSPTHLIKTRGQQATLRCSPISGHTSVYWYQQALGLGLQFLLWYDEGEERNRGNFPPRFSGRQFPNYSSELNVNALELEDSALYLCASSPGLAGGQRDFNEQFFGPGTRLTVL.